This TCR beta chain was retrieved from a study of CD8+ T cells in alopecia areata. Study-level findings and limits: With patients, TCR sharing proved less clear than in mice, a difference possibly related to HLA. Scalp data also include sequences from resident alphabeta T cells of normal skin.

CDR1 is GTSNPN and CDR2 is SVGIG in the germline V gene (reference sequence). The CDR3 spans 16 residues. V lost 0 bases to trimming and J lost 0 bases; unmatched junction nucleotides: 5. For this clone: Antigen specificity is unknown.

Isolated RNA was reverse transcribed into cDNA used as the sequencing template. Measured with immunoSEQ multiplex PCR; TCRdb has only the in-frame clones, and not every one. The sample carries approximately 150,000 clones, 55% to 65% recorded once. Source material: CD4+ T cells sorted from blood. This sequence originates from a human donor in good health. This chain uses TRBV30 with TRBJ2-1; 7 bases fit TRBD1. The CDR3 DNA reads as TGTGCCTGGAGTGTACAGGGGCGCGGCTCCTACAATGAGCAGTTCTTC. As protein: CAWSVQGRGSYNEQFF.